The 26 T cell receptor beta chains reported below all come from one sample, sequenced in a study of immune heterogeneity within non-small cell lung tumors (dated by TCRdb to 2017 to 2018). The TCR template was genomic DNA extracted from bulk tumor tissue, and roughly 600 ng of gDNA was amplified for each sample. During surgery, multiple biopsies were taken from each primary tumor, with sampling sites spaced as far apart as possible within the tumor mass. Patients in the study cohort, which was described as untreated, were newly diagnosed NSCLC cases going through curative surgery. For sequencing, a HiSeq X Ten was employed. The TCR beta CDR3 region was amplified with a multiplex PCR system, in which a first round of 10 to 11 cycles was run using 32 V-gene forward and 13 J-gene reverse primers. TCRdb cleaned the public reads at Q25 with fastp, built clones with MiXCR and kept in-frame beta chains. Rows matching on CDR3 protein sequence are summarized as one entry with the most common DNA and genes. Here the sample has 20,000 to 25,000 distinct CDR3 sequences; about 25% occur a single time. Roughly 3.5% of the sample lies in the top ten.

Material: lung tumor tissue. These receptors all come from a man in his forties with non-small cell lung cancer.

The J gene is TRBJ2-6, the V gene TRBV19; D gene ambiguous. The V and J ends lost 6 bases and 0 bases respectively, with 6 bases between them. Germline V gives CDR1 LNHDA, CDR2 SQIVND (reference sequence). CDR3 length: 14 residues. The CDR3 DNA reads as TGTGCCAGTAGAAGATTCTCTGGGGCCAACGTCCTGACTTTC. This sequence encodes CASRRFSGANVLTF.

This clonotype appeared a few times. This chain joins TRBV4-1 and TRBJ2-2; TRBD2 is a possible D gene (5 bases). Deletions cut 3 bases from V and 6 bases from J, with 20 bases between. The CDR3 runs to 17 residues. The germline CDR1 and CDR2 sequences are MGHRA and YSYEKL. This chain's CDR3 is CASSHPQSFSAAGELFF. CDR3 DNA sequence: TGCGCCAGCAGCCACCCCCAGTCCTTTTCAGCGGCCGGGGAGCTGTTTTTT.

This clonotype has only a few counts. The chain employs TRBV3-1 and TRBJ2-3; D call uncertain. In germline, CDR1 is LGHDT, CDR2 YNNKEL (reference sequence). There are 16 residues in the CDR3. The V gene lost 3 bases and the J gene lost 4 bases, with 17 bases spanning the gap. This CDR3 reads CASSHSPAPHPDTQYF. In DNA, the CDR3 is TGTGCCAGCAGCCATTCCCCCGCCCCCCATCCAGATACGCAGTATTTT.

Comments on this clonotype: Germline is not matched at one junction end, which may reflect a read error. The chain has TRBV6-1 and TRBJ2-4; 7 bases fit TRBD2. Germline V gene data show CDR1 as MNHNS and CDR2 as SASEGT. The CDR3 runs 13 residues. The DNA for the CDR3 is TGCGCCAGCATAGTACGGGAGGAGAGCATTCAGTACTTC. This encodes CASIVREESIQYF.

This clonotype was counted ten times or more. DNA of the CDR3: TGTGCCAGCAGCTCCCCGGGACTAGCGGGTGAGCCAGAAGAGCAGTACTTC. Translation gives CASSSPGLAGEPEEQYF. The rearrangement links TRBV6-1 to TRBJ2-7, with 12 bases fitting TRBD2. The CDR3 is 17 amino acids. With 6 bases clipped from V and 7 bases from J, the junction kept 16 bases outside the gene matches. CDR1 and CDR2 from the germline V gene are MNHNS and SASEGT.

This clonotype was counted at least ten times. The V and J genes are TRBV6-2 or TRBV6-3 and TRBJ2-1; D not certain. Germline-derived CDR1 and CDR2 are MNHEY and SVGEGT. This CDR3 has 13 residues. V was cut by 4 bases and J by 2 bases, with 6 bases left in between. The CDR3 region has the DNA TGTGCCAGCAGTTTAGGAGCCTACAATGAGCAGTTCTTC. Its protein product is CASSLGAYNEQFF.

This clonotype has at least ten counts. The chain links TRBV28 to TRBJ1-1, with 7 nucleotides matching TRBD1. The J segment lost 5 bases and the V segment lost 5 bases, leaving 11 bases of the junction unmatched. Germline lookup yields CDR1 MDHEN and CDR2 SYDVKM. The CDR3 is made up of 15 amino acids. The CDR3 sequence: CASSPTTTGRTEAFF. CDR3 nucleotides: TGTGCCAGCAGTCCCACTACGACAGGGAGAACTGAAGCTTTCTTT.

This clonotype was seen many times. The CDR3 nucleotides are TGTGCCAGCAGCTCAGGGACCAACCGCGAGCAGTACTTC. Amino acids: CASSSGTNREQYF. The rearrangement joins TRBV7-9 to TRBJ2-7; D is perhaps TRBD1 or TRBD2 (5 bases each). The CDR3 contains 13 residues. CDR1 SEHNR and CDR2 FQNEAQ come from the germline V gene (reference sequence). Deletions cut 4 bases from V and 6 bases from J, with 13 bases between.

This chain joins TRBV20-1 and TRBJ1-1; 8 bases are shared with TRBD1. CDR3 length: 15 residues. V was clipped by 4 bases and J by 4 bases; unmatched bases: 11. Germline loops: CDR1 DFQATT, CDR2 SNEGSKA (reference sequence). The CDR3 coding sequence is TGCAGTGCTACGCCGTCACAGGGGGTGAGCACTGAAGCTTTCTTT. Translating it yields CSATPSQGVSTEAFF.

The chain carries TRBV19 and TRBJ2-5; D unresolved. The CDR3 is 13 amino acids. The V gene lost 0 bases and the J gene lost 6 bases, with 8 bases spanning the gap. Looked up from germline, CDR1 is LNHDA and CDR2 is SQIVND (reference sequence). This chain's CDR3 is CASSIDRSQTQYF. The CDR3 region has the DNA TGTGCCAGTAGTATAGATCGGTCGCAGACCCAGTACTTC.

The sample holds one count of this clonotype. A much bigger clone sits one base away, suggesting this may be a read error. The chain uses TRBV19 and TRBJ2-2; TRBD2 might be the D (6 bases). Germline V CDR1 and CDR2: LNHDA, SQIVND (reference sequence). The CDR3 is 15 amino acids. The CDR3 reads CASKERAGSTGEPFF. CDR3 DNA: TGTGCCAGTAAGGAGCGAGCGGGCTCCACCGGGGAGCCGTTTTTT.

A word on this clonotype: A much larger clone lies a single base off, so this may be a read error. The chain recombines TRBV12-3 or TRBV12-4 with TRBJ1-2; no reliable D call. Trimming removed 7 bases from V and 4 bases from J, with 13 bases in between. This CDR3 comprises 13 residues. The DNA for the CDR3 is TGTGCCAGCACCCCGGTACACCGCTATGGCTACACCTTC. Residues: CASTPVHRYGYTF.

This clonotype has ten or more counts. This chain connects TRBV10-3 to TRBJ1-2, with a weak D call TRBD1 (6 bases). CDR3 size: 15 residues. The germline V and J ends were trimmed by 2 bases and 1 base, with 11 bases remaining between them. Germline-derived CDR1 and CDR2 are ENHRY and SYGVKD. The CDR3, as DNA: TGTGCCATCAGTGAGGACAGGATTTATAACTATGGCTACACCTTC. This sequence encodes CAISEDRIYNYGYTF.

This clonotype was seen a few times. J is TRBJ2-1 and V is TRBV14; 7 bases are shared with TRBD1. The CDR3 length is 16 residues. The V gene end was trimmed by 3 bases and the J gene end by 8 bases; junction bases not matched to a gene: 13. Germline loops: CDR1 SGHDN, CDR2 FVKESK. CDR3 DNA sequence: TGTGCCAGCAGCCAGCCGACAGGGCTCGGGATAGATGAGCAGTTCTTC. As protein: CASSQPTGLGIDEQFF.

About this clonotype: This clone may be a read error of a much larger clone one base away. The conserved closing phenylalanine or tryptophan is absent in this CDR3, likely reflecting a read error. The genes are TRBV30 and TRBJ2-7, with 9 bases that match TRBD1. The germline gives CDR1 GTSNPN, CDR2 SVGIG (reference sequence). V shed 2 bases, J shed 5 bases, and the junction held 7 bases outside the gene matches. This CDR3 is 14 amino acids long. This CDR3 reads CAWSITGGANEQYL. The DNA of the CDR3 is TGTGCCTGGAGTATCACAGGGGGCGCCAACGAGCAGTACTTA.

About this clonotype: A single base separates this from a much larger clone, so it may be a read error. The V and J genes are TRBV30 and TRBJ1-1, with a weak D call TRBD1 (5 bases). There are 13 residues in the CDR3. Looked up from germline, CDR1 is GTSNPN and CDR2 is SVGIG (reference sequence). Trimming stripped 2 bases from V and 3 bases from J, with 10 bases between. This chain's CDR3 is CAWSKQEDTEAFF. CDR3 coding DNA: TGTGCCTGGAGTAAACAGGAGGACACTGAAGCTTTCTTT.

This clonotype came up many times. The CDR3 loop is CASSDRYGYTF. CDR3 coding DNA: TGTGCCAGCAGTGATAGGTATGGCTACACCTTC. The chain links TRBV2 to TRBJ1-2; no reliable D call. V shed 3 bases and J shed 5 bases, with 4 bases lying between them. This CDR3 contains 11 residues. Germline V CDR1 and CDR2: SNHLY, FYNNEI. Drawing the rest from reference TRBV2 and TRBJ1-2, the complete variable domain is EPEVTQTPSHQVTQMGQEVILRCVPISNHLYFYWYRQILGQKVEFLVSFYNNEISEKSEIFDDQFSVERPDGSNFTLKIRSTKLEDSAMYFCASSDRYGYTFGSGTRLTVV.

This clonotype was observed at least ten times. The DNA of the CDR3 is TGTGCCAGCAAGGTAGGACTAGAGATCTACGAGCAGTACTTC. Amino acids: CASKVGLEIYEQYF. The V and J genes are TRBV6-2 or TRBV6-3 and TRBJ2-7; 7 bases align to TRBD2. V was pared by 7 bases and J by 3 bases, with 9 bases of the junction left unmatched. This CDR3 has 14 residues. CDR1 and CDR2 from the germline V gene are MNHEY and SVGEGT.

This clonotype was counted ten times or more. The chain joins TRBV12-5 to TRBJ2-2; no clear D gene. The CDR3 runs 14 residues. V dropped 7 bases and J dropped 1 base, with 10 bases sitting between them. Germline V gene lookup returns CDR1 LGHNT and CDR2 FRNRAP. Here the CDR3 reads CASELDGNTGELFF. The CDR3 DNA reads as TGTGCTAGTGAGCTGGACGGGAACACCGGGGAGCTGTTTTTT.

This clonotype was seen a handful of times. The chain recombines TRBV7-9 with TRBJ2-1; no firm D call. CDR1 SEHNR and CDR2 FQNEAQ come from the germline V gene (reference sequence). V lost 0 bases and J lost 5, with 2 bases in between. CDR3 size: 12 residues. CDR3 coding DNA: TGTGCCAGCAGCTTAGCGGACAATGAGCAGTTCTTC. This translates into CASSLADNEQFF.

V usage is TRBV12-3 or TRBV12-4 and J usage is TRBJ2-5, with 7 positions matching TRBD1. The CDR3 loop spans 16 amino acids. Trimming at V came to 1 base and at J to 6 bases, leaving 11 bases not matched to a gene. CDR3: CASSLDLDREVKTQYF. The CDR3 DNA reads TGTGCCAGCAGTTTAGACCTTGACAGGGAAGTTAAGACCCAGTACTTC.

This clonotype is deemed medium-sized. The CDR3 sequence: CAWSGSYEQYF. CDR3 nucleotides: TGTGCCTGGAGTGGGAGCTACGAGCAGTACTTC. This chain links TRBV30 with TRBJ2-7; D is ambiguous. V was shortened by 1 base and J by 3 bases, with 4 bases between the two germline ends. The CDR3 has 11 residues. Germline CDR1 and CDR2: GTSNPN and SVGIG (reference sequence).

A remark on this clonotype: A much larger clone sits a single nucleotide away, making a read error possible. The chain uses TRBV7-2 and TRBJ1-5; D remains ambiguous. This CDR3 contains 14 residues. Germline V lookup: CDR1 SGHTA, CDR2 FQGNSA. This chain's CDR3 is CASSVQYSNQPQNF. The CDR3 bases are TGTGCCAGCAGCGTACAGTATAGCAATCAGCCCCAGAATTTT.

V gene TRBV13 combines with J gene TRBJ2-7; the D is unclear. V gave up 2 bases and J gave up 7 bases, with 12 bases separating them. The CDR3 extends over 13 amino acids. CDR1 is PRHDT and CDR2 is FYEKMQ in the germline V gene (reference sequence). CDR3 DNA sequence: TGTGCCAGCAGCTTAACTAAGCCCGGGGAGCAGTACTTC. It yields the protein CASSLTKPGEQYF. Based on the CDR3 plus reference TRBV13 and TRBJ2-7, the full variable domain is AAGVIQSPRHLIKEKRETATLKCYPIPRHDTVYWYQQGPGQDPQFLISFYEKMQSDKGSIPDRFSAQQFSDYHSELNMSSLELGDSALYFCASSLTKPGEQYFGPGTRLTVT.

This clonotype was counted ten times or more. The chain recombines TRBV19 with TRBJ2-7, with 10 bases matching TRBD1. This CDR3 comprises 14 residues. V was clipped by 1 base and J by 7 bases; unmatched bases: 4. In germline, CDR1 is LNHDA, CDR2 SQIVND (reference sequence). CDR3 sequence reads: CASSIGQGADEQYF. The CDR3 nucleotides read TGTGCCAGTAGTATAGGACAGGGGGCGGATGAGCAGTACTTC.

V is TRBV27 and J is TRBJ2-2; 7 bases match TRBD2. The length of the CDR3 is 16 residues. CDR1 and CDR2 (germline): MNHEY, SMNVEV (reference sequence). The junction had 9 bases not matched to a gene; V was cut back by 4 bases and J by 4 bases. The CDR3 protein is CASSSRTGEGTGELFF. The CDR3 DNA is TGTGCCAGCAGTTCCCGGACGGGGGAGGGCACCGGGGAGCTGTTTTTT.